A selection of T cell receptor beta chains follows, all from one sample in a study of OX40 agonist ivuxolimab in advanced cancers. Data came from immunoSEQ multiplex PCR; TCRdb stores just in-frame clones and leaves some out. Of tens of thousands of clones listed, roughly nine tenths are singletons. Sequences were derived from CD4+ or CD8+ T cells sorted from blood, sampled in a trial of the OX40 agonist ivuxolimab. All receptors come from an adult with an advanced solid tumor such as melanoma, head and neck, liver or kidney cancer. The CDR3 runs from the conserved cysteine through the conserved F or W. D genes are given only for firm matches. Size tells how often a clone was seen (once, few, many) or the class of an expanded clone, and some rows leave it out.

CDR3 DNA: TGTGCCAGCAGTGATGAAGCGGCCAGGGCGGGCTATGGCTACACCTTC
CDR3 protein: CASSDEAARAGYGYTF
clone size: once
V gene: TRBV2
D gene: .
J gene: TRBJ1-2

CDR3 DNA: TGTGCCAGCAGTACAGGACTAGGCTCCTACGAGCAGTACTTC
CDR3 protein: CASSTGLGSYEQYF
clone size: .
V gene: TRBV27
D gene: TRBD2
J gene: TRBJ2-7

CDR3 DNA: TGTGCCAGCACGATTGCCCAGGGGTCTTTGACCCAGCATTTT
CDR3 protein: CASTIAQGSLTQHF
clone size: .
V gene: TRBV28
D gene: .
J gene: TRBJ1-5

CDR3 DNA: TGTGCCAGCAGCTTGTATACTGAAGCTTTCTTT
CDR3 protein: CASSLYTEAFF
clone size: .
V gene: TRBV5-6
D gene: .
J gene: TRBJ1-1

CDR3 DNA: TGTGCCAGCTCCATCTTTAAACAGGGCCGGGAGACCGGGGAGCTGTTTTTT
CDR3 protein: CASSIFKQGRETGELFF
clone size: .
V gene: TRBV28
D gene: .
J gene: TRBJ2-2

CDR3 DNA: TGTGCCAGCAGCGTAGCAGGACAGCTCACAGATACGCAGTATTTT
CDR3 protein: CASSVAGQLTDTQYF
clone size: .
V gene: TRBV9
D gene: .
J gene: TRBJ2-3

CDR3 DNA: TGTGCCAGCAGCGGGGGGCCCGGGTATACTAATGAAAAACTGTTTTTT
CDR3 protein: CASSGGPGYTNEKLFF
clone size: .
V gene: TRBV9
D gene: .
J gene: TRBJ1-4

CDR3 DNA: TGCGCCAGCAGCCAAAGGGACAGAGCGGTCTCTGGGGCCAACGTCCTGACTTTC
CDR3 protein: CASSQRDRAVSGANVLTF
clone size: .
V gene: TRBV4-3
D gene: TRBD1
J gene: TRBJ2-6

CDR3 DNA: TGTGCCAGCAGCCAAGAATCAGGGGTGTTCTATGGCTACACCTTC
CDR3 protein: CASSQESGVFYGYTF
clone size: .
V gene: TRBV4-2
D gene: .
J gene: TRBJ1-2

CDR3 DNA: TGCGCCAGCAGCTCCGGGACAGAGTCCTACGAGCAGTACTTC
CDR3 protein: CASSSGTESYEQYF
clone size: .
V gene: TRBV5-1
D gene: TRBD1
J gene: TRBJ2-7

CDR3 DNA: TGCGCCAGCAGCCTGGGACAGGCAGCGAGGGATGAGCAGTTCTTC
CDR3 protein: CASSLGQAARDEQFF
clone size: .
V gene: TRBV4-1
D gene: TRBD1
J gene: TRBJ2-1

CDR3 DNA: TGTGCCAGCAGTTTATACGGACTAGCGGGAACCAATGAGCAGTTCTTC
CDR3 protein: CASSLYGLAGTNEQFF
clone size: once
V gene: TRBV28
D gene: TRBD2
J gene: TRBJ2-1

CDR3 DNA: TGTGCCAGCAGTTTGCCCCTCGACGGTGATCTTGGCTACACCTTC
CDR3 protein: CASSLPLDGDLGYTF
clone size: .
V gene: TRBV28
D gene: .
J gene: TRBJ1-2

CDR3 DNA: TGTGCCAGCAGTTCCGACGGGAGCTCCTACAATGAGCAGTTCTTC
CDR3 protein: CASSSDGSSYNEQFF
clone size: .
V gene: TRBV7-3
D gene: .
J gene: TRBJ2-1

CDR3 DNA: TGTGCCAGCAGCTTCCCTATACTGACTAGCGGGAGGGCCGGGGAGGACACAGATACGCAGTATTTT
CDR3 protein: CASSFPILTSGRAGEDTDTQYF
clone size: once
V gene: TRBV7-8
D gene: TRBD2
J gene: TRBJ2-3

CDR3 DNA: TGTGCGGCGGGACTGAACACCGGGGAGCTGTTTTTT
CDR3 protein: CAAGLNTGELFF
clone size: .
V gene: TRBV6-5
D gene: .
J gene: TRBJ2-2

CDR3 DNA: TGTGCCAGCAGCCCCGGGACAGGGCTGTCGGAAGCTTTCTTT
CDR3 protein: CASSPGTGLSEAFF
clone size: .
V gene: TRBV7-2
D gene: TRBD1
J gene: TRBJ1-1

CDR3 DNA: TGTGCCAGCAGTCCACATAGCGGGGGCGCCTACGGTGAGCAGTTCTTC
CDR3 protein: CASSPHSGGAYGEQFF
clone size: .
V gene: TRBV28
D gene: TRBD2
J gene: TRBJ2-1

CDR3 DNA: TGTGCCAGCACCGCCCTAGCGGGAGGGCAGGGGCAGTACTTC
CDR3 protein: CASTALAGGQGQYF
clone size: .
V gene: TRBV6-5
D gene: TRBD2
J gene: TRBJ2-7

CDR3 DNA: TGCGCCAGCAGCCAGAACAGGGGATTGGGCAATGAGCAGTTCTTC
CDR3 protein: CASSQNRGLGNEQFF
clone size: .
V gene: TRBV4-1
D gene: TRBD1
J gene: TRBJ2-1

CDR3 DNA: TGTGCCAGCAGTCTCACAGGGCTCGATGACACTGAAGCTTTCTTT
CDR3 protein: CASSLTGLDDTEAFF
clone size: .
V gene: TRBV6-5
D gene: .
J gene: TRBJ1-1

CDR3 DNA: TGTGCCAGCAGCCCAACAGGACAGGGCGGAAACACCATATATTTT
CDR3 protein: CASSPTGQGGNTIYF
clone size: .
V gene: TRBV13
D gene: TRBD1
J gene: TRBJ1-3

CDR3 DNA: TGTGCCAGCAGCATCTCGCGCACAACTAGCACAGATACGCAGTATTTT
CDR3 protein: CASSISRTTSTDTQYF
clone size: .
V gene: TRBV9
D gene: .
J gene: TRBJ2-3

CDR3 DNA: TGCGCCAGCAGCCAAACCCAGGGGAACACTGAAGCTTTCTTT
CDR3 protein: CASSQTQGNTEAFF
clone size: .
V gene: TRBV4-1
D gene: .
J gene: TRBJ1-1

CDR3 DNA: TGTGCCAGTAGTATAGGAAGTGACCTCTACGAGCAGTACTTC
CDR3 protein: CASSIGSDLYEQYF
clone size: .
V gene: TRBV19
D gene: .
J gene: TRBJ2-7

CDR3 DNA: TGTGCCAGCAGTTGGGACTTTAATGAGCAGTTCTTC
CDR3 protein: CASSWDFNEQFF
clone size: .
V gene: TRBV28
D gene: .
J gene: TRBJ2-1

CDR3 DNA: TGTGCCAGCAGCAAAGTTCCGGGACAGCTTTGGGATGAGCAGTTCTTC
CDR3 protein: CASSKVPGQLWDEQFF
clone size: .
V gene: TRBV21-1
D gene: .
J gene: TRBJ2-1

CDR3 DNA: TGTGCCAGCAGCCCCCCTTTAGAGGAGACCCAGTACTTC
CDR3 protein: CASSPPLEETQYF
clone size: .
V gene: TRBV7-9
D gene: .
J gene: TRBJ2-5

CDR3 DNA: TGCGCCAGCAGCCAAGGGGGGAACACTGGGGGGTTAGAGACCCAGTACTTC
CDR3 protein: CASSQGGNTGGLETQYF
clone size: once
V gene: TRBV4-1
D gene: .
J gene: TRBJ2-5

CDR3 DNA: TGCGCCAGCAGCCAAGACTCAGGGGCGGGCGGGGAGCTGTTTTTT
CDR3 protein: CASSQDSGAGGELFF
clone size: .
V gene: TRBV4-3
D gene: .
J gene: TRBJ2-2

CDR3 DNA: TGTGCCAGCAGCTTAGTGGGACAGGGCCCCTTCGAGCAGTACTTC
CDR3 protein: CASSLVGQGPFEQYF
clone size: .
V gene: TRBV7-9
D gene: TRBD1
J gene: TRBJ2-7

CDR3 DNA: TGTGCCAGCAGCCCCCCTATCGTCTCGTCTGGAAACACCATATATTTT
CDR3 protein: CASSPPIVSSGNTIYF
clone size: .
V gene: TRBV7-9
D gene: .
J gene: TRBJ1-3

CDR3 DNA: TGCGCCAGCAGCTTCGGGGACTTTAACACCGGGGAGCTGTTTTTT
CDR3 protein: CASSFGDFNTGELFF
clone size: .
V gene: TRBV5-1
D gene: .
J gene: TRBJ2-2

CDR3 DNA: TGTGCCAGCAGCGCGTCGGGAGAGACGGAGACCCAGTACTTC
CDR3 protein: CASSASGETETQYF
clone size: .
V gene: TRBV9
D gene: .
J gene: TRBJ2-5

CDR3 DNA: TGCGCCAGCAGTGATCTAGCGGGGGGGCAGAATGAGCAGTTCTTC
CDR3 protein: CASSDLAGGQNEQFF
clone size: few
V gene: TRBV10-2
D gene: TRBD2
J gene: TRBJ2-1

CDR3 DNA: TGCGCCAGCAGCCAGGTTGATCCTTACAATGAGCAGTTCTTC
CDR3 protein: CASSQVDPYNEQFF
clone size: .
V gene: TRBV4-3
D gene: .
J gene: TRBJ2-1

CDR3 DNA: TGCGCCAGCAGCCCCGGACTAGCGGGGAACAATGAGCAGTTCTTC
CDR3 protein: CASSPGLAGNNEQFF
clone size: .
V gene: TRBV4-1
D gene: TRBD2
J gene: TRBJ2-1

CDR3 DNA: TGTGCCAGCAAAGCGGGGGGCCTCGGGGATACGCAGTATTTT
CDR3 protein: CASKAGGLGDTQYF
clone size: .
V gene: TRBV27
D gene: TRBD2
J gene: TRBJ2-3

CDR3 DNA: TGTGCCAGCCGCCTAGCGGATGTTCAAGAGACCCAGTACTTC
CDR3 protein: CASRLADVQETQYF
clone size: .
V gene: TRBV2
D gene: TRBD2
J gene: TRBJ2-5

CDR3 DNA: TGTGCCAGTAGTATAGAACCGCCGGCGGGGGGTGGCCTCTATGGCTACACCTTC
CDR3 protein: CASSIEPPAGGGLYGYTF
clone size: .
V gene: TRBV19
D gene: .
J gene: TRBJ1-2

CDR3 DNA: TGTGCCAGCAGCCCCGCATCGGGGGTATGGACTGAAGCTTTCTTT
CDR3 protein: CASSPASGVWTEAFF
clone size: .
V gene: TRBV9
D gene: .
J gene: TRBJ1-1

CDR3 DNA: TGTGCCAGCACCGCGGCGGACTACAATGAGCAGTTCTTC
CDR3 protein: CASTAADYNEQFF
clone size: .
V gene: TRBV27
D gene: .
J gene: TRBJ2-1

CDR3 DNA: TGTGCCAGCAGTTTTCAACCTCGCAGGGTCACAGATACGCAGTATTTT
CDR3 protein: CASSFQPRRVTDTQYF
clone size: .
V gene: TRBV27
D gene: .
J gene: TRBJ2-3

CDR3 DNA: TGCGCCAGCAGCCAAGAACGGACTCTGGGAGACATTCAGTACTTC
CDR3 protein: CASSQERTLGDIQYF
clone size: .
V gene: TRBV4-1
D gene: .
J gene: TRBJ2-4

CDR3 DNA: TGTGCCAGTAGTACCAGCACAGATACGCAGTATTTT
CDR3 protein: CASSTSTDTQYF
clone size: .
V gene: TRBV19
D gene: .
J gene: TRBJ2-3

CDR3 DNA: TGTGCCAGCAGCTCTACAGGGAAAAGAAGTGAAGCTTTCTTT
CDR3 protein: CASSSTGKRSEAFF
clone size: .
V gene: TRBV7-3
D gene: .
J gene: TRBJ1-1

CDR3 DNA: TGTGCTAGCAGCTCAAATTCGGCAGGAACGACGAAATACAATGAGCAGTTCTTC
CDR3 protein: CASSSNSAGTTKYNEQFF
clone size: many
V gene: TRBV7-7
D gene: .
J gene: TRBJ2-1

CDR3 DNA: TGTGCCAGCAGTGAGGGACTAGCGGGAGCGGATACGCAGTATTTT
CDR3 protein: CASSEGLAGADTQYF
clone size: .
V gene: TRBV2
D gene: TRBD2
J gene: TRBJ2-3

CDR3 DNA: TGTGCCAGCAGCTTGGACATCCGCTACGAGCAGTACTTC
CDR3 protein: CASSLDIRYEQYF
clone size: once
V gene: TRBV5-4
D gene: .
J gene: TRBJ2-7